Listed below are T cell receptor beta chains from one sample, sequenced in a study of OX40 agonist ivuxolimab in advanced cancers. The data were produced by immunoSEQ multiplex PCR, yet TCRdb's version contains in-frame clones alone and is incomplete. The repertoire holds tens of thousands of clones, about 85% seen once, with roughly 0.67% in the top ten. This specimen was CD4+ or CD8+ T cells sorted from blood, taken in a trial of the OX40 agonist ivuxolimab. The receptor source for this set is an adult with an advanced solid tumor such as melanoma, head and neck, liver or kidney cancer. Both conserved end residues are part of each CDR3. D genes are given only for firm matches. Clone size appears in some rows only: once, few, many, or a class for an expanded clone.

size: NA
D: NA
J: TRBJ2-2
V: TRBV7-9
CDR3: CASSSRGSNTGELFF
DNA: TGTGCCAGCAGCTCTAGGGGATCGAACACCGGGGAGCTGTTTTTT

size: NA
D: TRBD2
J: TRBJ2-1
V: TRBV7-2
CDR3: CASSLAVAGGVNEQFF
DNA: TGTGCCAGCAGCTTAGCGGTAGCGGGAGGTGTCAATGAGCAGTTCTTC

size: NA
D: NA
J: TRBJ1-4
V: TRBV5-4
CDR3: CASSLEAGDEKLFF
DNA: TGTGCCAGCAGCTTGGAAGCAGGGGATGAAAAACTGTTTTTT

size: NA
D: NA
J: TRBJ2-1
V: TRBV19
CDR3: CASIGKQWPNEQFF
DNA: TGTGCCAGTATAGGAAAACAATGGCCAAATGAGCAGTTCTTC

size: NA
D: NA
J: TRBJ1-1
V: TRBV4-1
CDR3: CASSQDAGAEAFF
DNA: TGCGCCAGCAGCCAAGACGCTGGGGCTGAAGCTTTCTTT

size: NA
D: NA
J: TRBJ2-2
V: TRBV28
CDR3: CASSTPGAGRTGELFF
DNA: TGTGCCAGCAGTACCCCCGGGGCAGGGCGCACCGGGGAGCTGTTTTTT

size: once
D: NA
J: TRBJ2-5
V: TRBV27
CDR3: CASSLLSRGETQYF
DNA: TGTGCCAGCAGTTTACTGAGCCGAGGGGAGACCCAGTACTTC

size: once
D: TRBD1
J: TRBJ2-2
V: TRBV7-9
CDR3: CASSWGQTNTGELFF
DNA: TGTGCCAGCAGCTGGGGACAGACGAACACCGGGGAGCTGTTTTTT

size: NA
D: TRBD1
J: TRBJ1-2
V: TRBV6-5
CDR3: CASRRTGEFYGYTF
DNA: TGTGCCAGCAGGCGGACAGGCGAATTCTATGGCTACACCTTC

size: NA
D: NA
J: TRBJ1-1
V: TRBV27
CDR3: CASSRETGWGAEAFF
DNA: TGTGCCAGCAGTCGTGAGACAGGCTGGGGCGCTGAAGCTTTCTTT

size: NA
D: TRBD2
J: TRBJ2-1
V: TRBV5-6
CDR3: CASSLIHLAGGEQFF
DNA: TGTGCCAGCAGTCTGATCCACCTAGCGGGAGGTGAGCAGTTCTTC

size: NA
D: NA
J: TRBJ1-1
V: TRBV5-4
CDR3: CASSQDPERVGTEAFF
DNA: TGTGCCAGCAGCCAAGACCCGGAGCGGGTGGGCACTGAAGCTTTCTTT

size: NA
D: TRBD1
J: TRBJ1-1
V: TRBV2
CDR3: CATRLFGTGGSEAFF
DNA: TGTGCCACCCGCTTATTTGGGACAGGGGGCTCTGAAGCTTTCTTT

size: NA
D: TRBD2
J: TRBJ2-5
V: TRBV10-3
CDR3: CAIRAASGYQETQYF
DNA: TGTGCCATCAGGGCGGCTAGCGGTTACCAAGAGACCCAGTACTTC

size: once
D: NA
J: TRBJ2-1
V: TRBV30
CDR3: CAWSVILGAVLIF
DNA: TGTGCCTGGAGTGTTATTTTGGGGGCGGTCTTGATCTTC

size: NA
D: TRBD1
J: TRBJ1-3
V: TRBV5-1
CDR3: CASSLDPGTGTGNTIYF
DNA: TGCGCCAGCAGCTTGGATCCAGGGACAGGGACTGGAAACACCATATATTTT

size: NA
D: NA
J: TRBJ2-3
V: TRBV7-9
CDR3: CANPQGDGISTDTQYF
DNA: TGTGCCAACCCCCAAGGTGACGGCATAAGCACAGATACGCAGTATTTT

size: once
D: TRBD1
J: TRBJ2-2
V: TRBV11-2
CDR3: CASSLGQGDTGELFF
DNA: TGTGCCAGCAGCTTGGGACAGGGGGACACCGGGGAGCTGTTTTTT

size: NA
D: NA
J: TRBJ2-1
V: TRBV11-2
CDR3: CASSLHNEQFF
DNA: TGTGCCAGCAGCCTTCATAATGAGCAGTTCTTC

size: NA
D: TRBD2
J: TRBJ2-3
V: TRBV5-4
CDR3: CASSRSGSGLSTDTQYF
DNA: TGTGCCAGCAGCCGTAGCGGGAGCGGCTTAAGCACAGATACGCAGTATTTT

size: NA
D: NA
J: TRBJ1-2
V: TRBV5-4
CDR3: CASSPGTRGIYGYTF
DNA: TGTGCCAGCAGCCCCGGGACAAGGGGGATCTATGGCTACACCTTC

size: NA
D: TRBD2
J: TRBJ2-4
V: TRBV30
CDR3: CAWGRLAGKNIQYF
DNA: TGTGCCTGGGGAAGACTAGCGGGAAAAAACATTCAGTACTTC

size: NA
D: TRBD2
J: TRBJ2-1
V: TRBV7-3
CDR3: CASSLAGGLYNEQFF
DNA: TGTGCCAGCAGCTTAGCGGGAGGCCTCTACAATGAGCAGTTCTTC

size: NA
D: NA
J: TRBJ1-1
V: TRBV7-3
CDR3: CASSLGPKGVTEAFF
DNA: TGTGCCAGCAGCCTGGGACCGAAAGGGGTCACTGAAGCTTTCTTT

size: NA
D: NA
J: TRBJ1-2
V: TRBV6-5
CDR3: CATGSGFHSNYGYTF
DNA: TGTGCCACCGGAAGCGGGTTCCATTCTAACTATGGCTACACCTTC

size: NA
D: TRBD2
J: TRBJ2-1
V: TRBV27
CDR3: CASSSLAGGHNEQFF
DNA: TGTGCCTCATCCTCATTAGCGGGAGGACACAATGAGCAGTTCTTC

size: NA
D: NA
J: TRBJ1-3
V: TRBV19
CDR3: CASSASHTIYF
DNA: TGTGCCAGTAGTGCCTCCCACACCATATATTTT

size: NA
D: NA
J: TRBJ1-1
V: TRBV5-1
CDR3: CASRIGARHMNTEAFF
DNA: TGCGCCAGCAGAATTGGGGCTAGACACATGAACACTGAAGCTTTCTTT

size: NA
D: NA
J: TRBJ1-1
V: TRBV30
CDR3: CAWNGDTEAFF
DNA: TGTGCCTGGAATGGGGACACTGAAGCTTTCTTT

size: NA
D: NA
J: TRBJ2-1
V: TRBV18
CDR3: CASSPRSSSYNEQFF
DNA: TGTGCCAGCTCACCGAGAAGTAGCTCCTACAATGAGCAGTTCTTC